This T cell receptor beta chain was captured by sequencing in a study of blood T cells in healthy people across ages. Through a sample-barcoded 5' primer and a J-beta primer mix, a second PCR was run for about 6 to 11 cycles. Each TCR beta cDNA got a 12-nucleotide random molecular identifier. Every sample produced at least 2.5 million CDR3-containing paired-end reads. TCRdb recomputed calls from the 5' RACE reads with MiXCR, one row per CDR3 protein. The sample has approximately 1.5 million distinct CDR3 sequences; 30% to 40% are singletons. On this clonotype: The antigen remains unidentified. Compared with germline, one end of the junction differs, possibly owing to a read error.

Study conclusions and caveats: A conclusive naive versus antigen-experienced comparison was prevented by the unsorted PBMCs.

Germline values: CDR1 SNHLY, CDR2 FYNNEI. The CDR3 spans 14 residues. This TCR was recovered from a woman aged 30 to 39 in good health. The sequencing input was blood. This rearrangement joins TRBV2 to TRBJ2-2; D is perhaps TRBD1 (5 bases). The DNA for the CDR3 is TGTGCCAGCACTGAAGGGGCGAACACCGGGGAGCTGTTTTTT. It is translated as CASTEGANTGELFF. Together with reference TRBV2 and TRBJ2-2, the CDR3 gives the full variable domain: EPEVTQTPSHQVTQMGQEVILRCVPISNHLYFYWYRQILGQKVEFLVSFYNNEISEKSEIFDDQFSVERPDGSNFTLKIRSTKLEDSAMYFCASTEGANTGELFFGEGSRLTVL.